One sample yielded the 20 T cell receptor beta chains listed below, sequenced in a study of T cells in narcolepsy. Only in-frame clones appear in the TCRdb table, and some are missing; sequencing was by immunoSEQ multiplex PCR. Of about 31,000 clones in the sample, around 80% were seen once. The source material was CD45RA- memory CD4+ T cells from PBMCs. The receptor set was obtained from a human donor with narcolepsy.

The rearrangement joins TRBV5-4 to TRBJ2-5; 10 positions agree with TRBD2. There are 16 residues in the CDR3. From germline, CDR1 is SGHNT and CDR2 YYREEE (reference sequence). V was pared by 0 bases and J by 0 bases, with 2 bases of the junction left unmatched. CDR3 sequence reads: CASSLGTSGNQETQYF. In DNA form, the CDR3 reads TGTGCCAGCAGCTTGGGAACTAGCGGGAACCAAGAGACCCAGTACTTC.

V gene TRBV21-1 combines with J gene TRBJ1-1. TRBV21-1 is a known pseudogene. The CDR3 runs to 16 residues. The CDR3 DNA reads as TGTGCCAGCAGCCCGACTCGCCCGAGGAACGGGAAGGGAGCTTTCTTT. It specifies CASSPTRPRNGKGAFF.

The chain employs TRBV9 and TRBJ1-1; D possibly corresponds to TRBD1 (5 bases). This CDR3 contains 16 residues. CDR1 is SGDLS and CDR2 is YYNGEE in the germline V gene. The V end was cut by 2 bases, the J end by 3 bases, with 17 bases between. This chain's CDR3 is CASSVAPGKGYTEAFF. The CDR3 DNA reads TGTGCCAGCAGCGTGGCTCCAGGGAAGGGGTACACTGAAGCTTTCTTT.

The gene calls are TRBV6-5 and TRBJ1-5; no reliable D call. Per germline, CDR1 MNHEY and CDR2 SVGAGI. The V gene lost 6 bases and the J gene lost 6 bases, with 12 bases spanning the gap. The length of the CDR3 is 13 residues. CDR3 bases: TGTGCCAGCAGCCCCGCAGACGGTCAGCCCCAGCATTTT. This codes for CASSPADGQPQHF.

The chain has TRBV6-5 and TRBJ2-7; 7 positions agree with TRBD2. Germline values: CDR1 MNHEY, CDR2 SVGAGI. This CDR3 has 11 residues. The V segment lost 11 bases and the J segment 2 bases; nucleotides outside the gene matches: 3. As DNA, the CDR3 is TGTGCCGCAGCGGGAACCTACGAGCAGTACTTC. Its protein product is CAAAGTYEQYF.

As to this clone: The same CDR3 also results from other DNA sequences found in this sample. The rearrangement links TRBV19 to TRBJ2-7; the D gene is possibly TRBD1 (6 bases). This CDR3 contains 13 residues. V was cut by 6 bases and J by 1 base, with 10 bases left in between. CDR1 is LNHDA and CDR2 is SQIVND in the germline V gene (reference sequence). The CDR3 loop reads CASSLTGSYEQYF. The CDR3 coding sequence is TGTGCCAGTAGCCTGACAGGATCCTACGAGCAGTACTTC.

The V gene is TRBV6-6, the J gene TRBJ2-2; perhaps TRBD2 as D (5 bases). The V end was cut by 11 bases, the J end by 1 base, with 11 bases between. This CDR3 has 13 amino acids. Germline V CDR1 and CDR2: MNHNY, SVGAGI (reference sequence). CDR3 coding DNA: TGTGCCGCATTAGGGAGGAACACCGGGGAGCTGTTTTTT. Residues: CAALGRNTGELFF.

This chain joins TRBV5-1 and TRBJ1-2, with D tentatively TRBD1 (6 bases). Trimming removed 5 bases at V and 2 bases at J, with 7 bases between. Looked up from germline, CDR1 is SGHRS and CDR2 is YFSETQ. The CDR3 length is 12 residues. CDR3 coding DNA: TGCGCCAGCAGTACAGGGAACTATGGCTACACCTTC. This codes for CASSTGNYGYTF.

The V and J genes are TRBV9 and TRBJ2-3, with TRBD1 matching 7 bases. The CDR3 sequence is 16 residues long. The J segment lost 0 bases and the V segment lost 4 bases, leaving 8 bases of the junction unmatched. CDR1 is SGDLS, CDR2 YYNGEE, per germline. CDR3 region: CASSLGQVKSTDTQYF. In DNA, the CDR3 is TGTGCCAGCAGCTTAGGACAGGTGAAGAGCACAGATACGCAGTATTTT. The full variable domain, completed using reference TRBV9 and TRBJ2-3, is DSGVTQTPKHLITATGQRVTLRCSPRSGDLSVYWYQQSLDQGLQFLIQYYNGEERAKGNILERFSAQQFPDLHSELNLSSLELGDSALYFCASSLGQVKSTDTQYFGPGTRLTVL.

This clone was picked up one time. The rearrangement uses TRBV18 and TRBJ1-2; the match to TRBD1 covers 10 bases. Germline CDR1 and CDR2: KGHSH and LQKENI. The CDR3 has 15 residues. V lost 0 bases to trimming and J lost 8 bases; unmatched junction nucleotides: 6. CDR3 in amino acids: CASSPPPGTGEGYTF. The CDR3 DNA is TGTGCCAGCTCACCACCGCCTGGGACAGGGGAAGGCTACACCTTC. The full variable domain, with the rest looked up from reference TRBV18 and TRBJ1-2, is NAGVMQNPRHLVRRRGQEARLRCSPMKGHSHVYWYRQLPEEGLKFMVYLQKENIIDESGMPKERFSAEFPKEGPSILRIQQVVRGDSAAYFCASSPPPGTGEGYTFGSGTRLTVV.

V and J are TRBV19 and TRBJ1-5; no firm D call. V gave up 3 bases and J gave up 1 base, with 10 bases separating them. Per germline, CDR1 LNHDA and CDR2 SQIVND (reference sequence). The CDR3 covers 15 residues. Here the CDR3 reads CASSIRVSSNQPQHF. CDR3 DNA: TGTGCCAGTAGTATTAGGGTCTCGAGCAATCAGCCCCAGCATTTT.

Of note for this clone: Other DNA sequences within the sample encode an identical CDR3. The rearrangement links TRBV7-2 to TRBJ2-7, with D maybe TRBD1 (6 bases). The CDR3 is made up of 15 amino acids. Trimming took 3 bases from V and 2 from J, leaving 14 bases between them. Germline loops: CDR1 SGHTA, CDR2 FQGNSA. Written as DNA, the CDR3 is TGTGCCAGCAGCTTGGACAGAGGCCTTGCCTACGAGCAGTACTTC. It translates to CASSLDRGLAYEQYF. The full variable domain, with the rest looked up from reference TRBV7-2 and TRBJ2-7, is GAGVSQSPSNKVTEKGKDVELRCDPISGHTALYWYRQSLGQGLEFLIYFQGNSAPDKSGLPSDRFSAERTGGSVSTLTIQRTQQEDSAVYLCASSLDRGLAYEQYFGPGTRLTVT.

The chain carries TRBV6-1 and TRBJ2-7; D perhaps matches TRBD2 (6 bases). CDR1 MNHNS and CDR2 SASEGT come from the germline V gene. The CDR3 loop spans 12 amino acids. Trimming left V 5 bases short and J 5 bases short, with 10 bases between. CDR3 amino acids: CASSPGLNEQYF. The CDR3 DNA follows: TGTGCCAGCAGTCCGGGACTCAACGAGCAGTACTTC.

This rearrangement joins TRBV9 to TRBJ1-2; TRBD1 matches at 8 bases. V gave up 3 bases and J gave up 0 bases; unmatched junction bases: 4. The CDR3 contains 15 residues. CDR1 is SGDLS, CDR2 YYNGEE, per germline. The CDR3 reads CASSAGQATNYGYTF. The CDR3 coding sequence is TGTGCCAGCAGCGCGGGACAGGCAACTAACTATGGCTACACCTTC.

The CDR3 is CASSLDLGAANVLTF. CDR3 sequence (DNA): TGTGCCAGCAGCTTGGACTTGGGGGCGGCCAACGTCCTGACTTTC. The chain carries TRBV5-8 and TRBJ2-6; weak D call: TRBD1 (6 bases). Germline V gene data show CDR1 as SGHTS and CDR2 as YDEGEE. The CDR3 has 15 amino acids. The ends were cut back, 0 bases at V and 6 bases at J, with 10 bases in the middle.

This clone was observed a single time. This chain connects TRBV6-5 to TRBJ2-1, with 9 bases that match TRBD2. CDR1 is MNHEY and CDR2 is SVGAGI in the germline V gene. With V trimmed by 8 bases and J by 7 bases, 9 bases remained unmatched. There are 14 residues in the CDR3. CDR3 protein: CASGRRGGINEQFF. The CDR3 DNA reads TGTGCCAGCGGTCGGCGGGGGGGAATAAATGAGCAGTTCTTC.

This chain uses TRBV5-4 with TRBJ2-5, with 12 bases identical to TRBD2. The ends lost 4 bases at V and 8 bases at J; junction bases unmatched: 9. From germline, CDR1 is SGHNT and CDR2 YYREEE (reference sequence). This CDR3 is 15 amino acids long. The CDR3 nucleotides are TGTGCCAGCAGCCTAGCGGGGGGGAGTTTAGTTACCCAGTACTTC. It encodes CASSLAGGSLVTQYF.

This clone is a singleton in its sample. The chain recombines TRBV4-1 with TRBJ1-2, with unresolved D. This CDR3 region has 15 residues. Trimming left V 0 bases short and J 2 bases short, with 10 bases between. The V gene's germline CDR1 is MGHRA and CDR2 YSYEKL. The CDR3 protein is CASSQEPGINYGYTF. The CDR3, as DNA: TGCGCCAGCAGCCAAGAGCCGGGAATAAACTATGGCTACACCTTC.

The genes are TRBV19 and TRBJ2-7; 7 bases are a match to TRBD2. This CDR3 region has 16 residues. V gave up 5 bases and J gave up 5 bases; unmatched junction bases: 15. Germline V lookup: CDR1 LNHDA, CDR2 SQIVND (reference sequence). DNA for the CDR3: TGTGCCAGTAGTCCCCTTGGCGGGAGTATTTTCCACGAGCAGTACTTC. Its protein product is CASSPLGGSIFHEQYF.

This clone was counted only a few times. The V call is TRBV2, the J call TRBJ1-2; D not resolved. Trimming cost V 2 bases and J 5 bases, with 6 bases left between them. CDR1 is SNHLY, CDR2 FYNNEI, per germline. The CDR3 contains 12 residues. In DNA form, the CDR3 reads TGTGCCAGCAGTGAAACGAGGTATGGCTACACCTTC. It yields the protein CASSETRYGYTF.